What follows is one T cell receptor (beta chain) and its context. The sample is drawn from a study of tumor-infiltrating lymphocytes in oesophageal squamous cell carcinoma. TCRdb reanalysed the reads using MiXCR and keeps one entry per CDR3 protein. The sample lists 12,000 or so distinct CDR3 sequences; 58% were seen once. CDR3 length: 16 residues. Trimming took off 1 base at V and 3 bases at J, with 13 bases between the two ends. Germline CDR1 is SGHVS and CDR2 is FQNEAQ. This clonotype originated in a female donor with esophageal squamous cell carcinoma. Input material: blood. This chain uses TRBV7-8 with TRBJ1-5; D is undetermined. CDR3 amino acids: CASSLGVLLANQPQHF. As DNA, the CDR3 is TGTGCCAGCAGCTTAGGGGTCCTCCTAGCCAATCAGCCCCAGCATTTT.